These T cell receptor beta chains were read from a single sample in a study of radiation and T cells in renal cell carcinoma. The repertoire was sequenced with immunoSEQ multiplex PCR; TCRdb's copy has only in-frame clones and lacks some. This sample has 90,000 to 100,000 clones, with about 86% found just once. This material consisted of blood, taken from a patient whose treatment included radiotherapy and nephrectomy. The receptor source for this set is a middle-aged man with renal cell carcinoma. Both conserved end residues are part of each CDR3. The order of the fields is J gene, V gene, D gene, CDR3 protein. A D gene is named only where the DNA matches it firmly.

j_call: TRBJ2-2
v_call: TRBV6-1
d_call: NA
cdr3_aa: CASSENGSGELFF

j_call: TRBJ1-4
v_call: TRBV7-9
d_call: NA
cdr3_aa: CASSLNGAFEKLFF

j_call: TRBJ2-1
v_call: TRBV6-5
d_call: NA
cdr3_aa: CASRRSSFSYNEQFF

j_call: TRBJ2-6
v_call: TRBV30
d_call: NA
cdr3_aa: CAWGPRGSGANVLTF

j_call: TRBJ1-2
v_call: TRBV28
d_call: NA
cdr3_aa: CASSLRDGYTF

j_call: TRBJ2-7
v_call: TRBV12-2
d_call: NA
cdr3_aa: CASRPSRDTPYEQYF

j_call: TRBJ1-3
v_call: TRBV18
d_call: NA
cdr3_aa: CASSPTENSGNTIYF

j_call: TRBJ1-1
v_call: TRBV11-2
d_call: NA
cdr3_aa: CASSPALGLYSNTEAFF

j_call: TRBJ2-3
v_call: TRBV10-3
d_call: TRBD1
cdr3_aa: CAISESLTGGVTDTQYF

j_call: TRBJ2-3
v_call: TRBV5-1
d_call: TRBD1
cdr3_aa: CASSLGQGKDTQYF

j_call: TRBJ1-1
v_call: TRBV4-1
d_call: NA
cdr3_aa: CASSRSPQGQTEAFF

j_call: TRBJ1-2
v_call: TRBV28
d_call: NA
cdr3_aa: CASSFSGVLDGYTF

j_call: TRBJ2-2
v_call: TRBV13
d_call: TRBD1
cdr3_aa: CASSGGQGAGELFF

j_call: TRBJ2-3
v_call: TRBV4-1
d_call: TRBD1
cdr3_aa: CASSQEYRGGRTDTQYF

j_call: TRBJ2-5
v_call: TRBV2
d_call: NA
cdr3_aa: CASRTQTGYQETQYF